The 16 T cell receptor beta chains given below trace back to one sample, sequenced in a study of blood T cell repertoires in COVID-19. TCRdb's copy holds only in-frame clones and misses some; the assay was immunoSEQ multiplex PCR. The table lists approximately 170,000 clones, roughly 87% of them singletons. Input material: peripheral blood. The source of these receptors is a woman between 65 and 79 years old with COVID-19, enrolled during active disease.

The chain employs TRBV5-4 and TRBJ1-4; weak D call: TRBD1 (6 bases). Germline V gene data show CDR1 as SGHNT and CDR2 as YYREEE (reference sequence). This CDR3 comprises 16 residues. Trimming left V 2 bases short and J 6 bases short, with 17 bases between. The CDR3 region is CASSFSSSKGDEKLFF. The CDR3 region has the DNA TGTGCCAGCAGCTTCTCATCGTCGAAGGGGGATGAAAAACTGTTTTTT.

The chain links TRBV10-3 to TRBJ1-1, with D unresolved. The CDR3 is 12 amino acids. Per germline, CDR1 ENHRY and CDR2 SYGVKD. Trimming left V 10 bases short and J 3 bases short, with 12 bases between. The CDR3 DNA reads TGTGCCACCGCCCAGGCCTACACTGAAGCTTTCTTT. Translation: CATAQAYTEAFF.

The chain is built from TRBV30 and TRBJ2-6; D is perhaps TRBD2 (6 bases). Germline lookup yields CDR1 GTSNPN and CDR2 SVGIG (reference sequence). The CDR3 length is 13 residues. Trimming removed 0 bases from V and 8 bases from J, with 8 bases in between. For the CDR3, the DNA is TGTGCCTGGAGTGTACGGGGGACCAACGTCCTGACTTTC. This sequence encodes CAWSVRGTNVLTF. Filled out from reference TRBV30 and TRBJ2-6, the complete variable domain reads SQTIHQWPATLVQPVGSPLSLECTVEGTSNPNLYWYRQAAGRGLQLLFYSVGIGQISSEVPQNLSASRPQDRQFILSSKKLLLSDSGFYLCAWSVRGTNVLTFGAGSRLTVL.

DNA for the CDR3: TGCGCCAGCACACCTAACTGGGACTCCCCCAACGAGCAGTACTTC. It is translated as CASTPNWDSPNEQYF. The genes are TRBV5-1 and TRBJ2-7; D perhaps matches TRBD2 (6 bases). V was shortened by 6 bases and J by 5 bases, with 21 bases between the two germline ends. This CDR3 region has 15 residues. Germline CDR1 is SGHRS and CDR2 is YFSETQ.

This clone was observed a few times. The V and J genes are TRBV9 and TRBJ1-5, with 7 bases matching TRBD1. The ends lost 4 bases at V and 4 bases at J; junction bases unmatched: 5. Per germline, CDR1 SGDLS and CDR2 YYNGEE. This CDR3 region has 14 residues. The chain's CDR3 is CASSINRGNQPQHF. CDR3 coding DNA: TGTGCCAGCAGCATAAACAGGGGAAATCAGCCCCAGCATTTT.

The chain links TRBV27 to TRBJ2-2; D gene uncertain. The V gene lost 3 bases and the J gene lost 0 bases, with 11 bases spanning the gap. The CDR3 covers 16 residues. Per germline, CDR1 MNHEY and CDR2 SMNVEV (reference sequence). Here the CDR3 reads CASSFVALSNTGELFF. DNA for the CDR3: TGTGCCAGCAGTTTCGTAGCACTTTCGAACACCGGGGAGCTGTTTTTT.

This clone was seen only a few times. The chain recombines TRBV27 with TRBJ2-1; the D is unclear. The V gene's germline CDR1 is MNHEY and CDR2 SMNVEV (reference sequence). This CDR3 region has 14 residues. V lost 3 bases and J 4 bases, leaving 10 bases between the germline ends. CDR3 bases: TGTGCCAGCAGTTTTCTGGAGAGATACAATGAGCAGTTCTTC. Translated, it gives CASSFLERYNEQFF.

The chain is built from TRBV28 and TRBJ1-5; possibly TRBD1 for D (6 bases). With 3 bases removed from V and 6 bases from J, the gap between germline ends came to 12 bases. The CDR3 covers 14 residues. Germline V gene data show CDR1 as MDHEN and CDR2 as SYDVKM. This CDR3 is CASSLPGVAQPQHF. In DNA, the CDR3 is TGTGCCAGCAGTTTGCCAGGGGTAGCTCAGCCCCAGCATTTT.

The V call is TRBV19, the J call TRBJ1-5; 10 nucleotides agree with TRBD1. Germline trimming cut 5 bases from V and 12 bases from J; bases unmatched to any gene: 13. This CDR3 has 15 residues. CDR1 and CDR2 (germline): LNHDA, SQIVND (reference sequence). The CDR3 region is CASSSPGTGDSLQHF. The CDR3 bases are TGTGCCAGTAGTTCGCCCGGGACAGGGGACAGTCTCCAGCATTTT.

The chain couples TRBV6-2 or TRBV6-3 to TRBJ2-4; TRBD1 matches 7 bases. The V gene's germline CDR1 is MNHEY and CDR2 SVGEGT. V dropped 1 base and J dropped 4; count of bases not matched to a gene: 4. The CDR3 is made up of 15 amino acids. This CDR3 reads CASSYFTGQKNIQYF. The CDR3 DNA follows: TGTGCCAGCAGTTACTTCACGGGACAGAAAAACATTCAGTACTTC.

This chain uses TRBV7-2 with TRBJ2-5, with D perhaps matching TRBD1 (5 bases). The CDR3 loop spans 15 amino acids. V was cut by 6 bases and J by 5 bases, with 19 bases left in between. The V gene's germline CDR1 is SGHTA and CDR2 FQGNSA. The CDR3 DNA reads TGTGCCAGCAGTCTTACCGTAGGGGCGGAGGAGACCCAGTACTTC. Amino acids: CASSLTVGAEETQYF.

This chain links TRBV6-6 with TRBJ2-5; D not resolved. There are 12 residues in the CDR3. Trimming shortened V by 6 bases and J by 5 bases, and 10 bases separated the two germline ends. In germline, CDR1 is MNHNY, CDR2 SVGAGI (reference sequence). The CDR3 sequence: CASSWVGETQYF. Here the CDR3 DNA reads TGTGCCAGCAGCTGGGTCGGGGAGACCCAGTACTTC.

This chain connects TRBV2 to TRBJ1-5; 9 nucleotides align to TRBD1. V lost 6 bases to trimming and J lost 7 bases; unmatched junction nucleotides: 7. CDR3 length equals 14 residues. From germline, CDR1 is SNHLY and CDR2 FYNNEI. CDR3 nucleotide sequence: TGTGCCAGCAGGGAGGACAGGGGTAGACAGCCCCAGCATTTT. This encodes CASREDRGRQPQHF. The full variable domain, in which reference TRBV2 and TRBJ1-5 provide the parts outside the CDR3, is EPEVTQTPSHQVTQMGQEVILRCVPISNHLYFYWYRQILGQKVEFLVSFYNNEISEKSEIFDDQFSVERPDGSNFTLKIRSTKLEDSAMYFCASREDRGRQPQHFGDGTRLSIL.

The rearrangement links TRBV7-9 to TRBJ1-4; D might be TRBD1 (6 bases). The length of the CDR3 is 15 residues. The V gene's germline CDR1 is SEHNR and CDR2 FQNEAQ (reference sequence). Trimming shortened V by 2 bases and J by 13 bases, and 20 bases separated the two germline ends. The CDR3 nucleotides are TGTGCCAGCAGCTTATCCGGGACACCCCTAATAGGACTGTTTTTT. Encoded protein: CASSLSGTPLIGLFF.

This chain uses TRBV7-2 with TRBJ2-7; 11 bases agree with TRBD2. The CDR3 loop spans 16 amino acids. The V gene end was trimmed by 5 bases and the J gene end by 3 bases; junction bases not matched to a gene: 9. CDR1 SGHTA and CDR2 FQGNSA come from the germline V gene. The CDR3 here is CASSQYSGRGNYEQYF. CDR3 coding DNA: TGTGCCAGCAGCCAATATAGCGGGAGGGGGAACTACGAGCAGTACTTC.

J is TRBJ2-5 and V is TRBV7-3, with no clear D. V was clipped by 0 bases and J by 4 bases, with 12 bases between them. CDR1 and CDR2 (germline): SGHTA, FQGTGA. This CDR3 has 15 residues. DNA for the CDR3: TGTGCCAGCAGCTTAACAGGTCCCGCAGGAGAGACCCAGTACTTC. It is translated as CASSLTGPAGETQYF.